This T cell receptor beta chain derives from a study of blood T cell repertoires in COVID-19. Study information: The analysed material was cDNA or gDNA that came from T cells, B-cell-depleted T cells, or PBMCs.

TCRdb's copy holds only in-frame clones and misses some; the assay was immunoSEQ multiplex PCR. The sample consists of more than 200,000 clones, about 87% of them appearing once. The CDR3 covers 17 residues. Trimming pared 5 bases from V and 3 bases from J, leaving 20 bases between. Germline loops: CDR1 MNHNY, CDR2 SVGAGI (reference sequence). In the 2 weeks before study entry, exposed participants met a COVID-19 case, which was PCR-confirmed or clinician-diagnosed. This TCR came from a woman in her 30s who had been exposed to COVID-19. Input material: PBMCs or T cells enriched from blood (not recorded which). The chain employs TRBV6-6 and TRBJ1-5, with D perhaps matching TRBD1 (5 bases). Written as DNA, the CDR3 is TGTGCCAGCAGTCCAAACGTTTGGCCGACAGACAATCAGCCCCAGCATTTT. Its protein product is CASSPNVWPTDNQPQHF.